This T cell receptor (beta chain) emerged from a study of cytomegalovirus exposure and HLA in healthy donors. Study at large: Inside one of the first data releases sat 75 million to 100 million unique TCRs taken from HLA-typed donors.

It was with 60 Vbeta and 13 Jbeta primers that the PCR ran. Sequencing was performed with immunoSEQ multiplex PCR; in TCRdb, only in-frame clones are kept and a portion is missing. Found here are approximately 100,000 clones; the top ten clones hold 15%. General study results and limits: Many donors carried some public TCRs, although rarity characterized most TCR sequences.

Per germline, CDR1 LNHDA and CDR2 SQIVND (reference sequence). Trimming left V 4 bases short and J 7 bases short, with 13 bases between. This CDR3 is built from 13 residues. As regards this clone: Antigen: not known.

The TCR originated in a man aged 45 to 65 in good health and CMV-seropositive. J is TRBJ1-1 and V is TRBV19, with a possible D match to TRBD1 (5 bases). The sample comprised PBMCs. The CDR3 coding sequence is TGTGCCAGTAGTAAGGGTCCAGGGCATGAAGCTTTCTTT. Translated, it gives CASSKGPGHEAFF.